These T cell receptor beta chains were read from a single sample in a study of CD8 T cells in Susac syndrome. TCRdb reprocessed the immunoSEQ multiplex PCR reads via MiXCR and lists one record per CDR3 protein. The sample yields about 120,000 distinct CDR3 sequences, roughly 94% seen once. The material sequenced was CD8+ T cells from PBMCs. These receptor sequences come from a human donor with Susac syndrome. The CDR3 runs from the conserved cysteine through the conserved F or W. A D gene is named only where the DNA matches it firmly. Some rows have no size entry. The others give once, few or many, or a class for an expanded clone.

-	TRBD1	TRBJ2-5	TRBV7-6	CASSLRGQGWGETQYF	TGTGCCAGCAGCCTCCGGGGACAGGGTTGGGGAGAGACCCAGTACTTC
-	-	TRBJ1-1	TRBV27	CASSLRGPDYGAFF	TGTGCCAGCAGTTTACGGGGGCCCGATTACGGAGCTTTCTTT
-	TRBD1	TRBJ1-1	TRBV5-1	CASSLGTGRVVNTEAFF	TGCGCCAGCAGCTTAGGGACAGGGAGAGTGGTGAACACTGAAGCTTTCTTT
-	TRBD2	TRBJ2-2	TRBV9	CASSVEGLAASGELFF	TGTGCCAGCAGCGTAGAGGGACTAGCGGCATCGGGGGAGCTGTTTTTT
-	-	TRBJ2-6	TRBV29-1	CSVDSGLSSSGANVLTF	TGCAGCGTTGATTCCGGGCTAAGTAGCTCTGGGGCCAACGTCCTGACTTTC
-	TRBD2	TRBJ2-1	TRBV7-2	CASSLGAGGPSYNEQFF	TGTGCCAGCAGCTTGGGGGCGGGGGGGCCCTCCTACAATGAGCAGTTCTTC
once	TRBD1	TRBJ1-1	TRBV7-6	CASSQTGGEAFF	TGTGCCAGCAGCCAGACAGGGGGGGAAGCTTTCTTT
-	-	TRBJ2-7	TRBV4-1	CASSPPGTSGSEQYF	TGCGCCAGCAGCCCCCCCGGGACTTCAGGCTCCGAGCAGTACTTC
-	-	TRBJ1-2	TRBV30	CAWSDPKLGGYTF	TGTGCCTGGAGTGACCCAAAGTTGGGTGGCTACACCTTC
-	-	TRBJ1-5	TRBV4-1	CASSQDGGYSNQPQHF	TGCGCCAGCAGCCAAGATGGGGGGTATAGCAATCAGCCCCAGCATTTT
-	TRBD2	TRBJ2-1	TRBV20-1	CSADAGTSVNEQFF	TGCAGTGCAGACGCGGGGACTAGCGTCAATGAGCAGTTCTTC
-	-	TRBJ1-1	TRBV5-1	CASSLGEGTEAFF	TGCGCCAGCAGCTTAGGGGAAGGAACTGAAGCTTTCTTT
-	-	TRBJ2-7	TRBV11-2	CASTAGPSREQYF	TGTGCCAGCACGGCAGGTCCCTCTCGGGAGCAGTACTTC
-	TRBD1	TRBJ1-6	TRBV7-2	CASSLGTGNNSPLHF	TGTGCCAGCAGCCTCGGGACAGGGAATAATTCACCCCTCCACTTT
-	TRBD1	TRBJ2-3	TRBV5-6	CASSLATGITDTQYF	TGTGCCAGCAGCTTGGCGACAGGGATCACAGATACGCAGTATTTT
-	TRBD1	TRBJ1-1	TRBV7-9	CASSWNRGAGAEAFF	TGTGCCAGCAGCTGGAACAGGGGCGCCGGGGCTGAAGCTTTCTTT
-	-	TRBJ2-5	TRBV6-5	CASSYSGRLPPQETQYF	TGTGCCAGCAGTTACTCGGGGAGACTCCCACCTCAAGAGACCCAGTACTTC
-	-	TRBJ1-2	TRBV7-9	CAIFAVGYTF	TGTGCCATCTTCGCCGTTGGCTACACCTTC
-	-	TRBJ1-5	TRBV29-1	CSVEGGGPGQPQHF	TGCAGCGTTGAAGGGGGGGGGCCTGGCCAGCCCCAGCATTTT
-	TRBD2	TRBJ2-3	TRBV29-1	CSVDLAGGPADTQYF	TGCAGCGTTGACCTAGCGGGGGGGCCGGCAGATACGCAGTATTTT
-	-	TRBJ2-7	TRBV27	CASSSDGEQYF	TGTGCCAGCAGTTCGGACGGCGAGCAGTACTTC
-	TRBD2	TRBJ2-3	TRBV11-2	CASSYQRGSTDTQYF	TGTGCCAGCAGCTACCAGCGGGGGAGCACAGATACGCAGTATTTT
-	TRBD1	TRBJ2-7	TRBV3-1	CASSARTGPYEQYF	TGTGCCAGCAGCGCAAGGACAGGTCCCTACGAGCAGTACTTC
-	-	TRBJ2-6	TRBV19	CASSISSGANVLTF	TGTGCCAGTAGTATTAGCTCTGGGGCCAACGTCCTGACTTTC
once	-	TRBJ2-7	TRBV4-1	CASSQEGASSYEQYF	TGCGCCAGCAGCCAGGAGGGGGCCTCCTCCTACGAGCAGTACTTC